Given below is one T cell receptor (beta chain) in context. The source of the sample is a study of T-cell memory formation after mild COVID-19. 5'RACE with constant-segment primers built TCRalpha and TCRbeta cDNA libraries with UMIs. TCRdb fed the 5' RACE reads into MiXCR, producing one record per CDR3 protein. The table has about 540,000 distinct CDR3 sequences, 20% seen once. The TCR comes from an adult woman who had mild COVID-19 (a few samples of this study predate the infection). Cell type and time point are not known. Material for sequencing was PBMCs or a T cell subset sorted from them (not recorded which).

DNA of the CDR3: TGCGCCAGCAGCTTGGATCCTAGCGGGGTTGCCGGGGAGCTGTTTTTT. It is translated as CASSLDPSGVAGELFF. The genes are TRBV5-1 and TRBJ2-2, with 9 bases that match TRBD2. Germline V lookup: CDR1 SGHRS, CDR2 YFSETQ. The CDR3 is made up of 16 amino acids. The trim removed 0 bases at V and 6 bases at J, leaving 6 bases unmatched.